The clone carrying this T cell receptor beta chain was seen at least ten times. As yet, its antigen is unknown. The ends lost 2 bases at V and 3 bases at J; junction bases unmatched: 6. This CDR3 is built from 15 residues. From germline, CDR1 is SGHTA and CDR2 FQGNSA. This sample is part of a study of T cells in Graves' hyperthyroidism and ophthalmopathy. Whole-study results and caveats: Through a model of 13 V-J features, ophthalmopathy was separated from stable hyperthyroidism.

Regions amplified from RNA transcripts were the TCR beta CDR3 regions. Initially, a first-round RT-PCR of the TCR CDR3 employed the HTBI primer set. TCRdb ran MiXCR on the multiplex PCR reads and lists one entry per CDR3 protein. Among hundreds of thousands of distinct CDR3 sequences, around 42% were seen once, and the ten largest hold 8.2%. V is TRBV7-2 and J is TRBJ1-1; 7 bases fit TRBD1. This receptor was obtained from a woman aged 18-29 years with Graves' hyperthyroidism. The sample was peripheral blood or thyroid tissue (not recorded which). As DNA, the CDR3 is TGTGCCAGCAGCTTACTGACAGGGCCTTACACTGAAGCTTTCTTT. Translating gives CASSLLTGPYTEAFF.